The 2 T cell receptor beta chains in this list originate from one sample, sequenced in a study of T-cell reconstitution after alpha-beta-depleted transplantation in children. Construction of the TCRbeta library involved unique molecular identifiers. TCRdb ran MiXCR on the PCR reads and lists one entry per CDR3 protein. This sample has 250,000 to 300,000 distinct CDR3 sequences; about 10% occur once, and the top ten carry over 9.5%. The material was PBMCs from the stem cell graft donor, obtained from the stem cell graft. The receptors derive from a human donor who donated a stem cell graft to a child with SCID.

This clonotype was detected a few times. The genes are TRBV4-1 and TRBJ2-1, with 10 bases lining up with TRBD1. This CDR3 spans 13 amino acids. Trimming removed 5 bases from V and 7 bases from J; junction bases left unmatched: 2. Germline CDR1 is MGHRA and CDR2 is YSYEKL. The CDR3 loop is CASSGTGVNEQFF. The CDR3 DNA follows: TGCGCCAGCAGCGGGACAGGGGTAAATGAGCAGTTCTTC.

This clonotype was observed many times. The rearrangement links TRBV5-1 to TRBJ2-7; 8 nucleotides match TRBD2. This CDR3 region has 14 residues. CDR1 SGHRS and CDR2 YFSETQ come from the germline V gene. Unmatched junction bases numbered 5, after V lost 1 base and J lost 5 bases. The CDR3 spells CASSLRGGPDEQYF. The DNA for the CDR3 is TGCGCCAGCAGCTTGCGGGGGGGTCCTGACGAGCAGTACTTC.